This T cell receptor (beta chain) was recorded in a study of T cell repertoires in cytomegalovirus infection. TCRdb analysed the reads with MiXCR anew, one entry per CDR3 protein. The sample holds around 440,000 distinct CDR3 sequences, over 9% seen once. Trimming cost V 6 bases and J 5 bases; bases outside gene matches: 3. The CDR3 runs to 13 residues. CDR1 is LNHDA and CDR2 is SQIVND in the germline V gene (reference sequence). This clonotype occurred a few times. The TCR originated in a human donor in good health (CMV status not recorded). Some clones in this sample may be carry-over from other donors' samples. V is TRBV19 and J is TRBJ2-5; 10 nucleotides agree with TRBD1. Sequenced: PBMCs. CDR3 in DNA: TGTGCCAGTAGGGGACAGGGGTTCGAGACCCAGTACTTC. Residues: CASRGQGFETQYF.